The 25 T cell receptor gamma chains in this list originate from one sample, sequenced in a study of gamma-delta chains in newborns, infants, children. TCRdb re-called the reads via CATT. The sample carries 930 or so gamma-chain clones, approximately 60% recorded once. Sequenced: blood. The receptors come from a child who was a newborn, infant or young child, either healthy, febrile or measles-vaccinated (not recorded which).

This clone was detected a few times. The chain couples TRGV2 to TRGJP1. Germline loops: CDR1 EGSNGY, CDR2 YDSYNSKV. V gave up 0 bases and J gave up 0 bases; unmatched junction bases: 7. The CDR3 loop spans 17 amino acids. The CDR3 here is CATWDGLPHTTGWFKIF. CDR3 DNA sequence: TGTGCCACCTGGGACGGGCTCCCACATACCACTGGTTGGTTCAAGATATTT.

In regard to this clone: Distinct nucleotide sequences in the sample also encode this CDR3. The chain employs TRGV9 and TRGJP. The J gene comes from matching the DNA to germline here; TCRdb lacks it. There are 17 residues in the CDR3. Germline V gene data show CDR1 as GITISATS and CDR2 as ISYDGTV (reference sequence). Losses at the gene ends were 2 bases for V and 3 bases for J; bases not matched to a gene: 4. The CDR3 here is CALWEGLQELGKKIKVF. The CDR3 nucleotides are TGTGCCTTGTGGGAGGGACTGCAAGAGTTGGGCAAAAAAATCAAGGTATTT.

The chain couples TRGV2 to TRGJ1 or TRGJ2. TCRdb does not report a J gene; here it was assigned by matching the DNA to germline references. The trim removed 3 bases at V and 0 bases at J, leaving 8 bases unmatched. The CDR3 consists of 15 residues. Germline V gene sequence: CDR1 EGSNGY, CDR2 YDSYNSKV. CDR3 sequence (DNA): TGTGCCACCTGGGACAACCGAGCGAATTATTATAAGAAACTCTTT. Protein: CATWDNRANYYKKLF.

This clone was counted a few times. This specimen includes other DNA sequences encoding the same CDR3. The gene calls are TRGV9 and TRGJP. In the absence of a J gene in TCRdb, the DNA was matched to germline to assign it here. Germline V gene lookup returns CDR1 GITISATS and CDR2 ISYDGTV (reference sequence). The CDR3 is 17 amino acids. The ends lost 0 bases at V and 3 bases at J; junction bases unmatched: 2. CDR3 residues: CALWEVSQELGKKIKVF. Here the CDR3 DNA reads TGTGCCTTGTGGGAGGTGTCGCAAGAGTTGGGCAAAAAAATCAAGGTATTT.

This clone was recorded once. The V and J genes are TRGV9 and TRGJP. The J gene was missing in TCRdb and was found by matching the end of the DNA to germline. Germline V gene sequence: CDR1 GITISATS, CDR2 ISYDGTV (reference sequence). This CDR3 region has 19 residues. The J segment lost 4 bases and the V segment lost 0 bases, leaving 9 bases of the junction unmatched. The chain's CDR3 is CALWEVQTIQELGKKIKVF. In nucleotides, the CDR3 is TGTGCCTTGTGGGAGGTGCAAACGATTCAAGAGTTGGGCAAAAAAATCAAGGTATTT.

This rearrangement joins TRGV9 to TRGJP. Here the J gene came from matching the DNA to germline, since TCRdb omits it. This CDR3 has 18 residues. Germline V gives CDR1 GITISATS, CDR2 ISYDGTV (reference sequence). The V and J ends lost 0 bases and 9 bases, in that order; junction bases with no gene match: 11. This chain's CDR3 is CALWEVHTGGLGKKIKVF. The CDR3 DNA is TGTGCCTTGTGGGAGGTGCATACCGGCGGGTTGGGCAAAAAAATCAAGGTATTT.

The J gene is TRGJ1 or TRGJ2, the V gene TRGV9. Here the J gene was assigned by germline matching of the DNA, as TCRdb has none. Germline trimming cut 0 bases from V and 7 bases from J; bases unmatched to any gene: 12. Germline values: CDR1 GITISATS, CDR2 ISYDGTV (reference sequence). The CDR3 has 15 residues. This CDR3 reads CALWEVPISPYKKLF. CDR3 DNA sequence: TGTGCCTTGTGGGAGGTGCCGATATCACCCTATAAGAAACTCTTT.

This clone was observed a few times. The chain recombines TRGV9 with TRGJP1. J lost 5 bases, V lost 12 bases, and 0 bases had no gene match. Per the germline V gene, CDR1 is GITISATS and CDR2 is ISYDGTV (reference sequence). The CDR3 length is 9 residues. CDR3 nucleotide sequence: TGTGCCACTGGTTGGTTCAAGATATTT. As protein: CATGWFKIF.

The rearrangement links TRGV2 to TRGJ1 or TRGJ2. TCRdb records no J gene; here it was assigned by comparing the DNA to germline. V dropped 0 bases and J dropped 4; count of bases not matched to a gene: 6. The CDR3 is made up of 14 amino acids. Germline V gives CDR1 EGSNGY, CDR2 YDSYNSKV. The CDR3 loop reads CATWDGPRYYKKLF. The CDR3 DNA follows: TGTGCCACCTGGGACGGGCCGAGGTATTATAAGAAACTCTTT.

For the CDR3, the DNA is TGTGCCTTGTGGGGCGAGAAGGTGGGCAAAAAAATCAAGGTATTT. This gives the protein CALWGEKVGKKIKVF. The V gene is TRGV9, the J gene TRGJP. TCRdb gives no J gene; it was assigned here by matching the DNA to germline. The CDR3 runs to 15 residues. Germline lookup yields CDR1 GITISATS and CDR2 ISYDGTV (reference sequence). The trim removed 5 bases at V and 11 bases at J, leaving 9 bases unmatched.

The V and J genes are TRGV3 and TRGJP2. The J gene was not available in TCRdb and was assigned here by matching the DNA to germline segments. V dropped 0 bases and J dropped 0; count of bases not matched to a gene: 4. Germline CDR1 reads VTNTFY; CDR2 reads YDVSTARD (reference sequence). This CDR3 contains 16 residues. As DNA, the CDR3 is TGTGCCACCTGGGACAGGATATATAGTAGTGATTGGATCAAGACGTTT. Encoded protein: CATWDRIYSSDWIKTF.

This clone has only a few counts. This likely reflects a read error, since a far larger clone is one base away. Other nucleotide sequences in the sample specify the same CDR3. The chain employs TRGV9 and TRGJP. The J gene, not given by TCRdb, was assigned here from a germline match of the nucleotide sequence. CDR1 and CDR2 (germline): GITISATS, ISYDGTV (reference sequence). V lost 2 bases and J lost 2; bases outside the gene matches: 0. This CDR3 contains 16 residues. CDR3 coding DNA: TGTGCCTTGTGGGAGGGGCAAGAGTTGGGCAAAAAAATCAAGGTATTT. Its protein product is CALWEGQELGKKIKVF.

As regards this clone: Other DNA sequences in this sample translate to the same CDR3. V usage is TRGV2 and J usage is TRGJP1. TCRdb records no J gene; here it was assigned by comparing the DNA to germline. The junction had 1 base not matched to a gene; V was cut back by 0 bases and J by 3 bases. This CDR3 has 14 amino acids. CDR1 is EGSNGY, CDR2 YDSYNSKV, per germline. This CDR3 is CATWDGPTGWFKIF. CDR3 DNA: TGTGCCACCTGGGACGGGCCCACTGGTTGGTTCAAGATATTT.

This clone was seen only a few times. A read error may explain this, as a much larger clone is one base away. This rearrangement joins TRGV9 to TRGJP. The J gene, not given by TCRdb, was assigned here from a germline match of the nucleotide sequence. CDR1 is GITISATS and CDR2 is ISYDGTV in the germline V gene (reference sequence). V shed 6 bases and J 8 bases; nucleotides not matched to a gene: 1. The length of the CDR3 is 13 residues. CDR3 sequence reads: CALWQLGKKIKVF. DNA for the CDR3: TGTGCCTTGTGGCAGTTGGGCAAAAAAATCAAGGTATTT.

This chain's CDR3 is CATWVGTYKKLF. The CDR3 DNA sequence: TGTGCCACCTGGGTCGGTACGTATAAGAAACTCTTT. V and J are TRGV2 and TRGJ1 or TRGJ2. Since TCRdb gives no J gene, matching the DNA to germline was used here to assign it. The J segment lost 7 bases and the V segment lost 5 bases, leaving 8 bases of the junction unmatched. CDR1 is EGSNGY and CDR2 is YDSYNSKV in the germline V gene. The CDR3 runs to 12 residues.

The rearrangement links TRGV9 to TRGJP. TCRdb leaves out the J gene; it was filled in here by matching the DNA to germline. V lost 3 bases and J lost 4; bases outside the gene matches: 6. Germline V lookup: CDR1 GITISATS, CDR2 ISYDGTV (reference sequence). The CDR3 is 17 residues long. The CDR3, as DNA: TGTGCCTTGTGGGAGCCCTCACAAGAGTTGGGCAAAAAAATCAAGGTATTT. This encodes CALWEPSQELGKKIKVF.

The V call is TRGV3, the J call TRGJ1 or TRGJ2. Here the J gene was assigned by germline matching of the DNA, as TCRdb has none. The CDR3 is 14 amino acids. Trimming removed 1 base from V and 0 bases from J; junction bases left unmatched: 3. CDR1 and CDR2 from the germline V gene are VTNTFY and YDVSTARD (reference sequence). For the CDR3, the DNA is TGTGCCACCTGGGACAGTGCGAATTATTATAAGAAACTCTTT. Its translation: CATWDSANYYKKLF.

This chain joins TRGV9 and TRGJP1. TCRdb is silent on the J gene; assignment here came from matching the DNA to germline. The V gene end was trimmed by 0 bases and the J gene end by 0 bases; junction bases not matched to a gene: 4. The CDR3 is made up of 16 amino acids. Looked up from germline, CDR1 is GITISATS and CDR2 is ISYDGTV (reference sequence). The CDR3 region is CALWEVQNTTGWFKIF. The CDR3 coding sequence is TGTGCCTTGTGGGAGGTGCAGAATACCACTGGTTGGTTCAAGATATTT.

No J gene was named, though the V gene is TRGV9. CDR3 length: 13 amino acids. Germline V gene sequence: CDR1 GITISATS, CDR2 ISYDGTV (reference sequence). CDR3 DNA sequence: TGTGCCTTGTGGGAGTTGCACTATAAAAACAAACTATTT. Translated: CALWELHYKNKLF.

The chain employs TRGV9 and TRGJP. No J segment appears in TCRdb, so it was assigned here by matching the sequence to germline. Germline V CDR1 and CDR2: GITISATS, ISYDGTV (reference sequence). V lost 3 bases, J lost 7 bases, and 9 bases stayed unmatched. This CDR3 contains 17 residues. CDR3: CALWELPRELGKKIKVF. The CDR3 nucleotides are TGTGCCTTGTGGGAGCTCCCTCGGGAGTTGGGCAAAAAAATCAAGGTATTT.

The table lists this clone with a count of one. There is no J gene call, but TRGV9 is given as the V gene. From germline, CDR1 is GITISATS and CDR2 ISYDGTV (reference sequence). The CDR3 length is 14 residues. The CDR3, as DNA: TGTGCCTTGTGGGAGCCATGTGGCGGTTATAACAAACTATTT. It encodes CALWEPCGGYNKLF.

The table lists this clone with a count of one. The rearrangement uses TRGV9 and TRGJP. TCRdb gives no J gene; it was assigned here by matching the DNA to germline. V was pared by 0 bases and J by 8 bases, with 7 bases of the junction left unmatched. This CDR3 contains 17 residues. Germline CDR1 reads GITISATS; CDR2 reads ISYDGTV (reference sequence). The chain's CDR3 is CALWEVSEKLGKKIKVF. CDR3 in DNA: TGTGCCTTGTGGGAGGTGAGCGAGAAGTTGGGCAAAAAAATCAAGGTATTT.

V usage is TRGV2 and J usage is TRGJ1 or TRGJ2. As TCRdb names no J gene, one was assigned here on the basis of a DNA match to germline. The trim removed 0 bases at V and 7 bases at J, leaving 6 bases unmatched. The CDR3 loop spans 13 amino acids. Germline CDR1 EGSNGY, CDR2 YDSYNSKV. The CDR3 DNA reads TGTGCCACCTGGGACGGGCCCTGGTATAAGAAACTCTTT. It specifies CATWDGPWYKKLF.

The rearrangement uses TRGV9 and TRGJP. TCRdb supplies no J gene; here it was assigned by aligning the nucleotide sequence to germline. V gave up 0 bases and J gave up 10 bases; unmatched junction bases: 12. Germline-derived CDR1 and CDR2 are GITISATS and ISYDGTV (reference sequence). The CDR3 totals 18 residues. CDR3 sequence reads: CALWEVQPRELGKKIKVF. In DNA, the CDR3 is TGTGCCTTGTGGGAGGTGCAACCCCGTGAATTGGGCAAAAAAATCAAGGTATTT.

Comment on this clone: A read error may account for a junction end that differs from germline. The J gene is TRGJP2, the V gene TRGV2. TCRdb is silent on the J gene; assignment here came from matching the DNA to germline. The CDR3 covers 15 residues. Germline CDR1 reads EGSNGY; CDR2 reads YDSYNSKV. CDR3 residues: CATWDDPVGDGIKTF. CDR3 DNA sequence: TGTGCCACCTGGGACGACCCCGTTGGTGATGGGATCAAGACGTTT.